Listed here are 21 T cell receptor beta chains from one sample, sequenced in a study of blood T cell repertoires in COVID-19 (dated by TCRdb to about 2020). Preparation of the library involved the immunoSEQ multiplex PCR assay. TCRdb re-hosts the immuneACCESS table, in-frame sequences only. Its copies lack some clones; in the studies checked, an unresolved V gene accounts for under half of them, and the cause for the rest is not known. Across this sample there are about 310,000 clones, with 80% to 90% seen only once. The top ten clones comprise 1% of the sample. Sequenced sample: peripheral blood. The receptors come from a man in his fifties or sixties with active or convalescent COVID-19.

CDR3 loop: CASSPWEGENTGELFF. In DNA, the CDR3 is TGTGCCAGCAGCCCTTGGGAGGGTGAGAACACCGGGGAGCTGTTTTTT. V is TRBV11-2 and J is TRBJ2-2, with 7 bases lining up with TRBD2. Trimming cost V 5 bases and J 1 base; bases outside gene matches: 7. There are 16 residues in the CDR3. Germline-derived CDR1 and CDR2 are SGHAT and FQNNGV.

The genes are TRBV18 and TRBJ2-5, with 8 bases that match TRBD1. Germline CDR1 is KGHSH and CDR2 is LQKENI. CDR3 length: 16 residues. Losses at the gene ends were 5 bases for V and 2 bases for J; bases not matched to a gene: 10. As DNA, the CDR3 is TGTGCCAGCTCATCGACAGGGGTCTCCCTTCAAGAGACCCAGTACTTC. It codes for CASSSTGVSLQETQYF.

This clone was seen many times. The rearrangement links TRBV28 to TRBJ1-5, with D possibly matching TRBD1 (5 bases). CDR1 is MDHEN and CDR2 is SYDVKM in the germline V gene. The ends were cut back, 5 bases at V and 0 bases at J, with 14 bases in the middle. This CDR3 is 16 amino acids long. The CDR3 DNA is TGTGCCAGCAGTGATTGGAGGAGGGGTAGCAATCAGCCCCAGCATTTT. This encodes CASSDWRRGSNQPQHF.

This rearrangement joins TRBV7-3 to TRBJ2-7; 7 positions agree with TRBD2. CDR1 is SGHTA and CDR2 is FQGTGA in the germline V gene. CDR3 length: 13 residues. V shed 5 bases, J shed 7 bases, and the junction held 8 bases outside the gene matches. CDR3 amino acids: CASSPGLSGEQYF. The CDR3 coding sequence is TGTGCCAGCAGCCCGGGACTATCGGGGGAGCAGTACTTC.

This chain connects TRBV11-2 to TRBJ1-2, with no clear D. CDR1 SGHAT and CDR2 FQNNGV come from the germline V gene. Deletions cut 5 bases from V and 4 bases from J, with 14 bases between. The CDR3 covers 14 residues. CDR3 loop: CASSPRTDTYGYTF. The CDR3 DNA reads TGTGCCAGCAGCCCCAGGACTGACACCTATGGCTACACCTTC.

The J gene is TRBJ2-5, the V gene TRBV28, with a weak D call TRBD1 (6 bases). The CDR3 runs to 16 residues. Trimming left V 6 bases short and J 1 base short, with 18 bases between. Germline CDR1 and CDR2: MDHEN and SYDVKM. The DNA of the CDR3 is TGTGCCAGCAGGCCTACAGGGACGGGTCTCCAAGAGACCCAGTACTTC. As protein: CASRPTGTGLQETQYF.

The V gene is TRBV12-3 or TRBV12-4, the J gene TRBJ2-3, with a weak D call TRBD1 (6 bases). This CDR3 spans 13 amino acids. The V end was cut by 5 bases, the J end by 5 bases, with 11 bases between. The CDR3 here is CASSVNREDTQYF. The CDR3 region has the DNA TGTGCCAGCAGTGTAAACAGGGAAGATACGCAGTATTTT.

The chain has TRBV11-1 and TRBJ2-5, with TRBD2 matching over 9 bases. The CDR3 sequence is 16 residues long. The trim removed 0 bases at V and 6 bases at J, leaving 8 bases unmatched. The germline V gene encodes CDR1 SGHAT and CDR2 FQDESV (reference sequence). CDR3: CASSLAMAGGPKTQYF. DNA for the CDR3: TGTGCCAGCAGCTTAGCGATGGCGGGGGGGCCGAAGACCCAGTACTTC.

This chain links TRBV9 with TRBJ1-1; a possible D gene is TRBD1 (5 bases). Trimming cost V 5 bases and J 3 bases, with 11 bases left between them. Per the germline V gene, CDR1 is SGDLS and CDR2 is YYNGEE. The CDR3 has 13 amino acids. CDR3 region: CASRGGDYTEAFF. CDR3 in DNA: TGTGCCAGCAGGGGAGGGGACTACACTGAAGCTTTCTTT.

The gene calls are TRBV7-3 and TRBJ2-4; D is possibly TRBD1 (5 bases). CDR3 size: 16 residues. Between the trimmed V and J ends, which lost 2 bases and 0 bases, there was a span of 11 bases. The V gene's germline CDR1 is SGHTA and CDR2 FQGTGA. CDR3 residues: CASSLDSPLAKNIQYF. Here the CDR3 DNA reads TGTGCCAGCAGCTTAGACAGTCCTCTAGCCAAAAACATTCAGTACTTC.

V gene TRBV4-2 combines with J gene TRBJ1-6; D perhaps matches TRBD1 (5 bases). The CDR3 spans 18 residues. Germline V gene data show CDR1 as LGHNA and CDR2 as YNFKEQ. Trimming left V 0 bases short and J 3 bases short, with 15 bases between. CDR3 loop: CASSQDFSWGVYNSPLHF. CDR3 DNA sequence: TGTGCCAGCAGCCAAGATTTTTCTTGGGGCGTCTATAATTCACCCCTCCACTTT.

This clone came up once. The chain uses TRBV7-2 and TRBJ2-5; TRBD1 aligns across 7 bases. The CDR3 loop spans 15 amino acids. Germline V gene lookup returns CDR1 SGHTA and CDR2 FQGNSA. V was pared by 3 bases and J by 5 bases, with 9 bases of the junction left unmatched. CDR3 coding DNA: TGTGCCAGCAGCTTCCGGTCGGCAGGGGGTGAGACCCAGTACTTC. Residues: CASSFRSAGGETQYF. Filled out from reference TRBV7-2 and TRBJ2-5, the complete variable domain reads GAGVSQSPSNKVTEKGKDVELRCDPISGHTALYWYRQSLGQGLEFLIYFQGNSAPDKSGLPSDRFSAERTGGSVSTLTIQRTQQEDSAVYLCASSFRSAGGETQYFGPGTRLLVL.

The rearrangement joins TRBV13 to TRBJ2-7; D perhaps matches TRBD2 (5 bases). This CDR3 has 15 residues. Trimming stripped 4 bases from V and 0 bases from J, with 13 bases between. Germline V gives CDR1 PRHDT, CDR2 FYEKMQ (reference sequence). The CDR3 protein is CASSSSGYSSYEQYF. Here the CDR3 DNA reads TGTGCCAGCAGCTCGAGCGGCTATAGCTCCTACGAGCAGTACTTC.

V usage is TRBV2 and J usage is TRBJ2-1, with a weak D call TRBD2 (5 bases). With 11 bases removed from V and 5 bases from J, the gap between germline ends came to 19 bases. Germline-derived CDR1 and CDR2 are SNHLY and FYNNEI. The CDR3 totals 14 residues. CDR3 in amino acids: CAGGPDGGDNEQFF. DNA for the CDR3: TGTGCCGGCGGGCCGGACGGAGGCGACAATGAGCAGTTCTTC.

The V call is TRBV4-1, the J call TRBJ2-1, with TRBD2 identical over 13 bases. J gave up 8 bases and V 8 bases, and 6 bases lay outside the gene matches. Germline V CDR1 and CDR2: MGHRA, YSYEKL. The CDR3 length is 14 residues. CDR3 nucleotides: TGCGCCAGCGGGACTAGCGGGAAGTTCGATGAGCAGTTCTTC. Encoded protein: CASGTSGKFDEQFF.

This clone is a singleton in its sample. The chain uses TRBV6-1 and TRBJ1-5; D gene uncertain. Germline V gives CDR1 MNHNS, CDR2 SASEGT. V dropped 3 bases and J dropped 11 bases, with 8 bases sitting between them. The CDR3 runs to 11 residues. The CDR3 spells CASSDPRAQHF. The CDR3 region has the DNA TGTGCCAGCAGTGATCCCCGGGCCCAGCATTTT.

This rearrangement joins TRBV19 to TRBJ2-5; perhaps TRBD1 as D (5 bases). Germline loops: CDR1 LNHDA, CDR2 SQIVND (reference sequence). This CDR3 spans 14 amino acids. The germline V and J ends were trimmed by 4 bases and 0 bases, with 9 bases remaining between them. The CDR3 nucleotides read TGTGCCAGTAGTAGAACCAGGGACCAAGAGACCCAGTACTTC. Amino acids: CASSRTRDQETQYF.

V usage is TRBV13 and J usage is TRBJ2-3, with 9 bases matching TRBD2. Germline V gene sequence: CDR1 PRHDT, CDR2 FYEKMQ (reference sequence). The J segment lost 5 bases and the V segment lost 2 bases, leaving 11 bases of the junction unmatched. This CDR3 is 17 amino acids long. The CDR3 DNA reads as TGTGCCAGCAGCTTATTGCCTAGCGGGACTTTAAGAGATACGCAGTATTTT. Its translation is CASSLLPSGTLRDTQYF. Combining the CDR3 with reference TRBV13 and TRBJ2-3 gives the whole variable domain AAGVIQSPRHLIKEKRETATLKCYPIPRHDTVYWYQQGPGQDPQFLISFYEKMQSDKGSIPDRFSAQQFSDYHSELNMSSLELGDSALYFCASSLLPSGTLRDTQYFGPGTRLTVL.

The CDR3 loop is CASSPGEGIYWEQYF. The CDR3 DNA reads TGTGCCAGCTCACCGGGAGAGGGAATTTACTGGGAGCAGTACTTC. This rearrangement joins TRBV18 to TRBJ2-7, with TRBD2 as a possible D gene (5 bases). The CDR3 runs 15 residues. The germline CDR1 and CDR2 sequences are KGHSH and LQKENI. Trimming removed 3 bases from V and 7 bases from J, with 19 bases in between.

The chain has TRBV19 and TRBJ2-6; tentative D call: TRBD2 (6 bases). V was trimmed by 4 bases and J by 0 bases, leaving 13 bases between them. From germline, CDR1 is LNHDA and CDR2 SQIVND (reference sequence). CDR3 length: 17 residues. DNA of the CDR3: TGTGCCAGTAGTAGGGAGGCAGGTGTCTCTGGGGCCAACGTCCTGACTTTC. It yields the protein CASSREAGVSGANVLTF.

This clone occurred once. The J gene is TRBJ1-4, the V gene TRBV28; maybe TRBD1 (6 bases). Germline CDR1 is MDHEN and CDR2 is SYDVKM. This CDR3 region has 15 residues. Trimming removed 5 bases at V and 4 bases at J, with 14 bases between. CDR3 amino acids: CASSHGGGGNEKLFF. The DNA for the CDR3 is TGTGCCAGCAGTCATGGAGGGGGGGGTAATGAAAAACTGTTTTTT. Full variable domain (missing parts from reference TRBV28 and TRBJ1-4): DVKVTQSSRYLVKRTGEKVFLECVQDMDHENMFWYRQDPGLGLRLIYFSYDVKMKEKGDIPEGYSVSREKKERFSLILESASTNQTSMYLCASSHGGGGNEKLFFGSGTQLSVL.